This TCR beta chain was sequenced in a study of T cell responses to AZD1222 COVID-19 vaccine. Profiled with immunoSEQ multiplex PCR; TCRdb holds only in-frame clones, not every one. With around 140,000 clones in the sample, the ten largest clones hold over 2%. Specimen: peripheral blood. This clonotype was sampled from an adult in good health.

CDR3 nucleotides: TGTGCCAGTAGTGGTCACAGGGGAAGAAACGAAAAACTGTTTTTT. As protein: CASSGHRGRNEKLFF. The chain combines TRBV19 with TRBJ1-4; 7 positions match TRBD1. This CDR3 spans 15 amino acids. Germline V gene lookup returns CDR1 LNHDA and CDR2 SQIVND (reference sequence). J gave up 8 bases and V 5 bases, and 11 bases lay outside the gene matches. The full variable domain, in which reference TRBV19 and TRBJ1-4 provide the parts outside the CDR3, is DGGITQSPKYLFRKEGQNVTLSCEQNLNHDAMYWYRQDPGQGLRLIYYSQIVNDFQKGDIAEGYSVSREKKESFPLTVTSAQKNPTAFYLCASSGHRGRNEKLFFGSGTQLSVL.